The 17 T cell receptor beta chains listed next were all sequenced from one sample in a study of beta chain features in type 1 diabetes. The whole isolated RNA underwent reverse transcription, so sequencing captured expressed TCRB transcripts. The assay was immunoSEQ multiplex PCR, and TCRdb's table has in-frame clones only and misses some. The data hold under 250,000 clones, with 27% observed a single time. The sequenced material came from central memory CD4+ T cells from blood. These receptors came from a man between 25 and 39 years old in good health.

Comment on this clone: A far larger clone is off by one base, so a read error is likely. The CDR3 sequence is CASSPSRVAGRSGANVLTF. CDR3 in DNA: TGTGCCAGCAGCCCCTCCCGGGTAGCGGGCCGCTCTGGGGCCAACGTCCTGACTTTC. The chain combines TRBV7-9 with TRBJ2-6, with 7 bases aligning to TRBD2. J lost 0 bases, V lost 5 bases, and 13 bases had no gene match. The germline CDR1 and CDR2 sequences are SEHNR and FQNEAQ (reference sequence). The CDR3 runs to 19 residues.

The gene calls are TRBV27 and TRBJ1-6, with 10 bases aligning to TRBD1. The CDR3 consists of 13 residues. Germline V gene lookup returns CDR1 MNHEY and CDR2 SMNVEV (reference sequence). With V trimmed by 9 bases and J by 7 bases, 3 bases remained unmatched. The CDR3 region is CASATGGNSPLHF. The CDR3 nucleotides read TGTGCCAGTGCGACAGGGGGCAATTCACCCCTCCACTTT.

This sequence joins TRBV5-5 and TRBJ2-1; perhaps TRBD2 as D (5 bases). Trimming removed 4 bases at V and 0 bases at J, with 14 bases between. CDR1 is SGHKS and CDR2 is YYEKEE in the germline V gene (reference sequence). The CDR3 runs to 16 residues. This CDR3 is CASSGLVDSSYNEQFF. The CDR3 nucleotides read TGTGCCAGCAGCGGACTTGTGGACTCCTCCTACAATGAGCAGTTCTTC.

The chain uses TRBV30 and TRBJ2-3; D call uncertain. From germline, CDR1 is GTSNPN and CDR2 SVGIG (reference sequence). The CDR3 totals 14 residues. V was shortened by 0 bases and J by 1 base, with 8 bases between the two germline ends. CDR3 residues: CAWSVVGGTDTQYF. The CDR3 bases are TGTGCCTGGAGTGTAGTAGGCGGCACAGATACGCAGTATTTT.

The chain combines TRBV30 with TRBJ1-3, with unresolved D. V was clipped by 4 bases and J by 4 bases, with 11 bases between them. The CDR3 has 13 amino acids. CDR1 GTSNPN and CDR2 SVGIG come from the germline V gene (reference sequence). The CDR3 region is CAWTIVGGNTIYF. The DNA for the CDR3 is TGTGCCTGGACCATCGTCGGGGGAAACACCATATATTTT.

This clone was observed a handful of times. This sequence joins TRBV5-6 and TRBJ1-2, with D hard to call. V lost 0 bases, J lost 6 bases, and 9 bases lay in between. The CDR3 totals 13 residues. The V gene's germline CDR1 is SGHDT and CDR2 YYEEEE. For the CDR3, the DNA is TGTGCCAGCAGCTTGGACATCTCGAATGGCTACACCTTC. It codes for CASSLDISNGYTF.

This clone has only one observation. The rearrangement joins TRBV10-2 to TRBJ2-2; tentatively, D is TRBD1 (5 bases). The germline gives CDR1 WSHSY, CDR2 SAAADI. The CDR3 loop spans 14 amino acids. Trimming shortened V by 10 bases and J by 3 bases, and 15 bases separated the two germline ends. The CDR3 coding sequence is TGCGCCACAGGGCTCCAAGGCCACACCGGGGAGCTGTTTTTT. As protein: CATGLQGHTGELFF.

As regards this clone: In the same sample, other DNA sequences code for this CDR3. The chain couples TRBV7-9 to TRBJ2-3; TRBD1 or TRBD2 may be the D gene (5 bases each). The germline CDR1 and CDR2 sequences are SEHNR and FQNEAQ (reference sequence). The CDR3 spans 15 residues. The V end was cut by 1 base, the J end by 0 bases, with 8 bases between. CDR3 bases: TGTGCCAGCAGCTTAGGGGGACGAAGCACAGATACGCAGTATTTT. It yields the protein CASSLGGRSTDTQYF.

A few counts support this clone. The genes are TRBV27 and TRBJ2-1; D may be TRBD2 (6 bases). The germline gives CDR1 MNHEY, CDR2 SMNVEV (reference sequence). The germline V and J ends were trimmed by 4 bases and 5 bases, with 9 bases remaining between them. The CDR3 contains 13 residues. The CDR3 is CASSSRLDNEQFF. DNA of the CDR3: TGTGCCAGCAGTTCCAGACTAGACAATGAGCAGTTCTTC.

This clone turned up a few times. This may arise from a read error, as a much more abundant clone is one base away. This rearrangement joins TRBV29-1 to TRBJ1-1, with D hard to call. Trimming removed 7 bases at V and 3 bases at J, with 21 bases between. Germline V gene lookup returns CDR1 SQVTM and CDR2 ANQGSEA. The CDR3 is 15 amino acids. CDR3 loop: CSASGTFTADTEAFF. The DNA for the CDR3 is TGCAGCGCATCGGGCACCTTCACGGCGGACACTGAAGCTTTCTTT.

J is TRBJ2-5 and V is TRBV5-1; D might be TRBD1 or TRBD2, each matching 5 bases. The CDR3 is 14 amino acids. Germline CDR1 reads SGHRS; CDR2 reads YFSETQ. The V end was cut by 3 bases, the J end by 4 bases, with 13 bases between. CDR3 nucleotide sequence: TGCGCCAGCAGCTCCGGGACCAATAGAGAGACCCAGTACTTC. Encoded protein: CASSSGTNRETQYF.

This rearrangement joins TRBV7-9 to TRBJ1-4, with D unresolved. V lost 0 bases, J lost 11 bases, and 10 bases lay in between. Germline V gives CDR1 SEHNR, CDR2 FQNEAQ (reference sequence). This CDR3 has 13 residues. The CDR3 region has the DNA TGTGCCAGCAGCTTAGCTAACCAGCTGAAACTGTTTTTT. Translated: CASSLANQLKLFF.

V is TRBV2 and J is TRBJ2-2; 7 positions agree with TRBD1. With 5 bases clipped from V and 6 bases from J, the junction kept 9 bases outside the gene matches. From germline, CDR1 is SNHLY and CDR2 FYNNEI. The CDR3 spans 15 residues. The CDR3 DNA is TGTGCCAGCAGTACAGGGGCTTTAAGGTCCGGGGAGCTGTTTTTT. Its translation is CASSTGALRSGELFF.

There are a few counts of this clone. Other DNA sequences of this sample code for an identical CDR3. The V gene is TRBV9, the J gene TRBJ2-3, with 7 positions matching TRBD2. After removal of 0 bases from V and 3 bases from J, the junction contained 1 base not matched to a gene. The CDR3 consists of 14 residues. Germline assignment: CDR1 SGDLS and CDR2 YYNGEE. CDR3 sequence (DNA): TGTGCCAGCAGCGTAGGGCGGGGGACAGATACGCAGTATTTT. Encoded protein: CASSVGRGTDTQYF.

This clone came up a few times. The V call is TRBV30, the J call TRBJ1-2; 7 bases match TRBD1. Trimming at V came to 5 bases and at J to 0 bases, leaving 3 bases not matched to a gene. Germline CDR1 is GTSNPN and CDR2 is SVGIG (reference sequence). This CDR3 is 13 amino acids long. As DNA, the CDR3 is TGTGCCTGGGACAGGGCCTCTAACTATGGCTACACCTTC. Protein product: CAWDRASNYGYTF.

This clone was seen a few times. This chain links TRBV7-2 with TRBJ2-5, with a weak D call TRBD2 (5 bases). Germline CDR1 reads SGHTA; CDR2 reads FQGNSA. Trimming left V 0 bases short and J 2 bases short, with 13 bases between. The CDR3 has 16 amino acids. Here the CDR3 reads CASSLASSGKQETQYF. CDR3 sequence (DNA): TGTGCCAGCAGCTTAGCTTCCAGCGGTAAACAAGAGACCCAGTACTTC.

This clone was seen a few times. Different DNA sequences within this sample yield the same CDR3. The V call is TRBV7-2, the J call TRBJ2-7; maybe TRBD1 (5 bases). CDR3 size: 12 residues. V lost 5 bases to trimming and J lost 4 bases, with 9 bases between them. Germline V CDR1 and CDR2: SGHTA, FQGNSA. The CDR3 DNA sequence: TGTGCCAGCAGCGCCCAGGGTTACGAGCAGTACTTC. Protein sequence: CASSAQGYEQYF.